Listed below are T cell receptor beta chains from one sample, sequenced in a study of breast tumors, draining lymph nodes, adjacent tissues. TCRdb recomputed calls from the multiplex PCR reads with MiXCR, one row per CDR3 protein. The sample holds 50,000 to 55,000 distinct CDR3 sequences, around 40% seen once. Source material: breast tumor tissue. The receptors stem from a female donor with breast cancer. Some clones in this sample may be carry-over from other donors' samples. The CDR3 runs from the conserved cysteine through the conserved F or W. Fields, in order: CDR3 length, clone size, D gene, J gene, V gene, CDR3 DNA, CDR3 protein. The D gene is left open where the match is weak. Rows give clone size only sometimes, using once, few, many, or a class for an expanded clone.

length: 13; size: -; D: -; J: TRBJ1-5; V: TRBV2; DNA: TGTGCCAGCGGAGGCACGGGGGTTCAGCCCCAGCATTTT; CDR3: CASGGTGVQPQHF
length: 13; size: -; D: TRBD1; J: TRBJ2-1; V: TRBV20-1; DNA: TGCGGTGCTAGGGGGCCTAGCTACAATGAGCAGTTCTTC; CDR3: CGARGPSYNEQFF
length: 15; size: -; D: TRBD1; J: TRBJ2-3; V: TRBV7-2; DNA: TGTGCCAGCAGCGCAGGCGGGACAGGGGAAGATACGCAGTATTTT; CDR3: CASSAGGTGEDTQYF
length: 17; size: -; D: TRBD2; J: TRBJ2-7; V: TRBV29-1; DNA: TGCAGCGTTGAAGACTGGGGACAGGGACTAGCGGGGTACGAGCAGTACTTC; CDR3: CSVEDWGQGLAGYEQYF
length: 16; size: -; D: TRBD1; J: TRBJ2-1; V: TRBV10-3; DNA: TGTGCCATCACCGGGGAGACAGGGGGCGCTGAGCATGAGCAGTTCTTC; CDR3: CAITGETGGAEHEQFF
length: 15; size: -; D: TRBD2; J: TRBJ2-2; V: TRBV3-1; DNA: TGTGCCAGCAGCCAACTAGCGGGTGCCGCCGGGGAGCTGTTTTTT; CDR3: CASSQLAGAAGELFF
length: 12; size: -; D: -; J: TRBJ1-1; V: TRBV10-3; DNA: TGTGCCATCAGTGAAAGGAACACTGAAGCTTTCTTT; CDR3: CAISERNTEAFF
length: 13; size: many; D: -; J: TRBJ2-2; V: TRBV6-2/TRBV6-3; DNA: TGTGCCAGCAGTAGGTCGAGCACCGGGGAGCTGTTTTTT; CDR3: CASSRSSTGELFF
length: 15; size: -; D: -; J: TRBJ2-1; V: TRBV6-2/TRBV6-3; DNA: TGTGCCAGCACCTACCCATCGTTCTCCTACAATGAGCAGTTCTTC; CDR3: CASTYPSFSYNEQFF
length: 16; size: many; D: TRBD1; J: TRBJ2-7; V: TRBV5-1; DNA: TGCGCCAGCAGCTATATAGCCGGGACAGGGTCGTCCGAGCAGTACTTC; CDR3: CASSYIAGTGSSEQYF
length: 16; size: -; D: -; J: TRBJ2-1; V: TRBV20-1; DNA: TGCAGTGCTGGAGCCGCTAGCAGGAATCGGGATAGTGAGCAGTTCTTC; CDR3: CSAGAASRNRDSEQFF
length: 15; size: -; D: TRBD2; J: TRBJ2-5; V: TRBV2; DNA: TGTGCCAGCAGTCCGACTAGCGGGGTCGGAGAGACCCAGTACTTC; CDR3: CASSPTSGVGETQYF
length: 17; size: many; D: TRBD2; J: TRBJ2-1; V: TRBV30; DNA: TGTGCCTGGAGTGGGGGGACTAGCGGGTTCTCCTACAATGAGCAGTTCTTC; CDR3: CAWSGGTSGFSYNEQFF
length: 13; size: -; D: -; J: TRBJ2-1; V: TRBV29-1; DNA: TGCAGCGTTAATGGCCATATATGGGATGAGCAGTTCTTC; CDR3: CSVNGHIWDEQFF
length: 16; size: many; D: -; J: TRBJ2-3; V: TRBV5-1; DNA: TGCGCCAGCAGCCGTAGCGGAACCTCTAGCACAGATACGCAGTATTTT; CDR3: CASSRSGTSSTDTQYF
length: 14; size: -; D: -; J: TRBJ1-5; V: TRBV10-3; DNA: TGTGCCATCAGTGAGACAGGCAAAAATCAGCCCCAGCATTTT; CDR3: CAISETGKNQPQHF
length: 18; size: many; D: -; J: TRBJ2-6; V: TRBV5-1; DNA: TGCGCCAGCAGCTTGGACGGAACAGGGTTCTCTGGGGCCAACGTCCTGACTTTC; CDR3: CASSLDGTGFSGANVLTF
length: 13; size: few; D: -; J: TRBJ1-1; V: TRBV25-1; DNA: TGTGCCAGCAGTCTTGACCAATACACTGAAGCTTTCTTT; CDR3: CASSLDQYTEAFF
length: 17; size: -; D: TRBD1; J: TRBJ1-6; V: TRBV15; DNA: TGTGCCACCAGCAGAAAGGTCTCTAGGACAGGTGGTTCACCCCTCCACTTT; CDR3: CATSRKVSRTGGSPLHF
length: 15; size: -; D: TRBD2; J: TRBJ2-1; V: TRBV10-1; DNA: TGCGCCAGCAGTGACGGGACTAGCGGGGGGAATGAGCAGTTCTTC; CDR3: CASSDGTSGGNEQFF
length: 16; size: -; D: TRBD1; J: TRBJ1-2; V: TRBV15; DNA: TGTGCCACCAGCAGAGGCGGACAGGGGGCGGACTATGGCTACACCTTC; CDR3: CATSRGGQGADYGYTF
length: 12; size: many; D: -; J: TRBJ2-3; V: TRBV5-6; DNA: TGTGCCAGCAGCTTCGCGGGACTGGGTCCGGATTTT; CDR3: CASSFAGLGPDF
length: 13; size: many; D: -; J: TRBJ2-5; V: TRBV7-9; DNA: TGTGCCAGCAGCTTTCCGCAAACAGAGACCCAGTACTTC; CDR3: CASSFPQTETQYF
length: 16; size: many; D: TRBD1; J: TRBJ2-2; V: TRBV24-1; DNA: TGTGCCACCAGTGACCAGGACAGGCCGTTCACCGGGGAGCTGTTTTTT; CDR3: CATSDQDRPFTGELFF
length: 13; size: -; D: -; J: TRBJ1-1; V: TRBV12-3/TRBV12-4; DNA: TGTGCCAGCAGTTTGGGCTTTAGGGCTGAAGCTTTCTTT; CDR3: CASSLGFRAEAFF
length: 14; size: many; D: -; J: TRBJ2-1; V: TRBV7-2; DNA: TGTGCCAGCAGCTTTATCGGGGCCTACAATGAGCAGTTCTTC; CDR3: CASSFIGAYNEQFF
length: 14; size: many; D: -; J: TRBJ1-3; V: TRBV5-1; DNA: TGCGCCAGCAGCTTAAACACCTCTGGAAACACCATATATTTT; CDR3: CASSLNTSGNTIYF
length: 16; size: many; D: TRBD2; J: TRBJ2-7; V: TRBV2; DNA: TGTGCCAGCAGTGAATCGGCTAGCGGGAGTTCTTACGAGCAGTACTTC; CDR3: CASSESASGSSYEQYF
length: 14; size: -; D: -; J: TRBJ2-3; V: TRBV7-9; DNA: TGTGCCAGTACTGAAGGGTACCCCTACAATGAGCAGTATTTT; CDR3: CASTEGYPYNEQYF
length: 15; size: -; D: -; J: TRBJ1-5; V: TRBV6-6; DNA: TGTGCCAGCAGGGGAAGCGGGAGGGCCGGCGAGACCCAGCATTTT; CDR3: CASRGSGRAGETQHF
length: 13; size: many; D: -; J: TRBJ2-3; V: TRBV7-3; DNA: TGTGCCAGCAGCTTAGGCAGCACAGATACGCAGTATTTT; CDR3: CASSLGSTDTQYF
length: 15; size: many; D: TRBD1; J: TRBJ2-3; V: TRBV9; DNA: TGTGCCAGCAGCGTCTTGGACAGGGCCGCAGATACGCAGTATTTT; CDR3: CASSVLDRAADTQYF
length: 15; size: -; D: -; J: TRBJ2-2; V: TRBV15; DNA: TGTGCCACCAGTCCCGACAGGAAAAACACCGGGGAGCTGTTTTTT; CDR3: CATSPDRKNTGELFF
length: 14; size: few; D: -; J: TRBJ2-5; V: TRBV9; DNA: TGTGCCAGCAGCGCCGGGACTCACCAAGAGACCCGGTACTTC; CDR3: CASSAGTHQETRYF
length: 12; size: once; D: -; J: TRBJ1-6; V: TRBV7-8; DNA: TGTGCCAGCAGCTTAGGTGGTTTGAGCCTCCACTTT; CDR3: CASSLGGLSLHF
length: 16; size: many; D: TRBD2; J: TRBJ2-3; V: TRBV20-1; DNA: TGCAGTGCTAGGAAACCGGGACTAATGGGGAAAGATACGCAGTATTTT; CDR3: CSARKPGLMGKDTQYF
length: 13; size: many; D: -; J: TRBJ2-2; V: TRBV30; DNA: TGTGCCTGGACAGTTGTGAATGGGGATTGGCTGTTTTTT; CDR3: CAWTVVNGDWLFF
length: 16; size: many; D: TRBD1; J: TRBJ1-6; V: TRBV18; DNA: TGTGCCAGCTCACCAACTGGACAGGGGCAAGGTTCACCCCTCCACTTT; CDR3: CASSPTGQGQGSPLHF
length: 15; size: -; D: TRBD1; J: TRBJ1-2; V: TRBV9; DNA: TGTGCCAGCAGCGGTGGGACAGGGGAGGCGAATGGCTACACCTTC; CDR3: CASSGGTGEANGYTF
length: 16; size: few; D: TRBD1; J: TRBJ1-6; V: TRBV7-2; DNA: TGTGCCAGCAGCTTAGAGGGGACAGGTTCGGATTCACCCCTCCACTTT; CDR3: CASSLEGTGSDSPLHF
length: 16; size: few; D: -; J: TRBJ1-1; V: TRBV12-3/TRBV12-4; DNA: TGTGCCAGCCTACGCAGGCAAGGGCAGGGACGTTTTGAAGCTTTCTTT; CDR3: CASLRRQGQGRFEAFF
length: 16; size: few; D: TRBD1; J: TRBJ2-7; V: TRBV20-1; DNA: TGCAGTGCCCGGGACAGGGGGCGTGGGACCGCCTACGAGCAGTACTTC; CDR3: CSARDRGRGTAYEQYF
length: 14; size: -; D: -; J: TRBJ2-7; V: TRBV7-9; DNA: TGTGCCAGCAGTCCGGACTACCCGGGTTACGAGCAGTACTTC; CDR3: CASSPDYPGYEQYF
length: 11; size: -; D: -; J: TRBJ2-3; V: TRBV12-3/TRBV12-4; DNA: TGTGCCAGCAGTATACAGGACGAGCAGTATTTT; CDR3: CASSIQDEQYF
length: 12; size: -; D: -; J: TRBJ1-2; V: TRBV20-1; DNA: TGCAGTGCATCCAACAGGTTCTATGGCTACACCTTC; CDR3: CSASNRFYGYTF
length: 13; size: -; D: -; J: TRBJ2-7; V: TRBV20-1; DNA: TGCAGTGCTAGAGTTCCGGGAGCCTACGCGCAATACTTC; CDR3: CSARVPGAYAQYF
length: 17; size: -; D: -; J: TRBJ1-5; V: TRBV20-1; DNA: TGCAGTGCTAGAGATATTAGCAGGGCCTATAGCAATCAGCCCCAGCATTTT; CDR3: CSARDISRAYSNQPQHF
length: 14; size: many; D: -; J: TRBJ1-2; V: TRBV10-2; DNA: TGCGCCAGCAGTCCGGAGCGGGCCAGTTATGGCTACACCTTC; CDR3: CASSPERASYGYTF